This paragraph reports one TCR beta chain. Unique molecular identifiers were used to barcode this TCRbeta library. TCRdb independently ran MiXCR on the PCR reads; one entry per CDR3 protein. The table records hundreds of thousands of distinct CDR3 sequences, around 13% of them present only once. This specimen comes from a study of T-cell reconstitution after alpha-beta-depleted transplantation in children. CDR3 length: 12 residues. CDR1 and CDR2 from the germline V gene are SQVTM and ANQGSEA. V was cut by 7 bases and J by 4 bases, with 13 bases left in between. This TCR came from a girl aged 2 to 10 with congenital amegakaryocytic thrombocytopenia, due to receive a stem cell transplant. Specimen: PBMCs, collected before TCRalphabeta/CD19-depleted stem cell transplant. The rearrangement joins TRBV29-1 to TRBJ1-1; D possibly corresponds to TRBD1 (6 bases). The CDR3 here is CSAEGGSTEAFF. The CDR3 coding sequence is TGCAGCGCGGAAGGGGGAAGCACTGAAGCTTTCTTT.